This T cell receptor (beta chain) derives from a study of CD8 T cell repertoires and HIV-1 epitope variants. Study-wide context: Separate from the cultures, 1M uncultured T cells served as baseline. Study-wide results and caveats: Beta chains alone show antigen proliferation, not cytokine profile or function.

As for this clone: Antigen: not known.

Sequencing was performed with immunoSEQ multiplex PCR; in TCRdb, only in-frame clones are kept and a portion is missing. The sample gives about 5,200 clones, 55% to 80% of which show up once; 44% is in the top ten. This clonotype was sampled from a male donor with HIV. Sample: cultured CD8+ T cells derived from PBMCs.

Written as DNA, the CDR3 is TGCAGCGTTGAGGGAGACTCTAATGAAAAACTGTTTTTT. Amino acid sequence: CSVEGDSNEKLFF. The chain uses TRBV29-1 and TRBJ1-4; D uncertain. Germline values: CDR1 SQVTM, CDR2 ANQGSEA. Deletions cut 3 bases from V and 3 bases from J, with 8 bases between. The CDR3 loop spans 13 amino acids.